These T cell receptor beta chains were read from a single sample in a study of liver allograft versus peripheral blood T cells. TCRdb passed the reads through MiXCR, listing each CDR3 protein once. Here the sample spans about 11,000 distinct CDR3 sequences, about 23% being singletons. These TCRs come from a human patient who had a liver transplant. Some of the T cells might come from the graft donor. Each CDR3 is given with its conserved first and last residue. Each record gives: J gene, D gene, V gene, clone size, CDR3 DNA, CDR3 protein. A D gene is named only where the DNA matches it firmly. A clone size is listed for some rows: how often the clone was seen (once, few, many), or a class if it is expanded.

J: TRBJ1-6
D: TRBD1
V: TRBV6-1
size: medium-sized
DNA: TGTGCCAGCACCCCTCTCGACAGGGGGCCTTCACCCCTCCACTTT
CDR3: CASTPLDRGPSPLHF

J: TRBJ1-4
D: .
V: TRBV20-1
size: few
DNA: TGCAGTGCTAGTTCACTCACTGGAGCAACTAATGAAAAACTGTTTTTT
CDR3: CSASSLTGATNEKLFF

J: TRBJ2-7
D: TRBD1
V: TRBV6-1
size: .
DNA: TGTGCCAGCCGGAGACAGGGCCGCTACGAGCAGTACTTC
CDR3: CASRRQGRYEQYF

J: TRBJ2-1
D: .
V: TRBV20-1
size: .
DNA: TGCAGTGCTTTATCTCCCATGGCCGGATCGTTCAATGAGCAGTTCTTC
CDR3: CSALSPMAGSFNEQFF

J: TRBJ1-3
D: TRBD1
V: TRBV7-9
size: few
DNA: TGTGCCAGCAGCCCAAGGACAGGGAGAGTAGACGGAAACACCATATATTTT
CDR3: CASSPRTGRVDGNTIYF

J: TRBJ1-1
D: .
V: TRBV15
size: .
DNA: TGTGCCATCGGAAGAGTAGGGACTGAAGCTTTCTTT
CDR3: CAIGRVGTEAFF

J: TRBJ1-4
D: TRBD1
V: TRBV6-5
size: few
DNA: TGTGCCAGCAGATCCGGACAGGGCAGTGAAAAACTGTTTTTT
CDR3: CASRSGQGSEKLFF

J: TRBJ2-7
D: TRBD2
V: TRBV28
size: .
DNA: TGTGCCAGCAGTTTTGGGACTAGCCTTTCCTACGAGCAGTACTTC
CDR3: CASSFGTSLSYEQYF

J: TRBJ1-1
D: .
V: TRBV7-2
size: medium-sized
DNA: TGTGCCAGCAGCTTAGAAAGGGACACTGAAGCTTTCTTT
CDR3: CASSLERDTEAFF

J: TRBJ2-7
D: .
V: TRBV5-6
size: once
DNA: TGTGCCAGCAGCTTGTACAGGGACTACGAGCAGTACTTC
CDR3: CASSLYRDYEQYF

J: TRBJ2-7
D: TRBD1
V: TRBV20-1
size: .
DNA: TGCAGTGCTCTGCTCCAGGGGGAAATCACCTACGAGCAGTACTTC
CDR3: CSALLQGEITYEQYF

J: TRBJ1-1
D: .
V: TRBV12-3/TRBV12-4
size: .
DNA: TGTGCTAGTGGTTTGGTCCAGAACACTGAAGCTTTCTTT
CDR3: CASGLVQNTEAFF

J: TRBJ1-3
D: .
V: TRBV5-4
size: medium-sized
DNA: TGTGCCAGCAGCAAAAAATCACAGGGACGAGCGCCTGGAAACACCATATATTTT
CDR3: CASSKKSQGRAPGNTIYF

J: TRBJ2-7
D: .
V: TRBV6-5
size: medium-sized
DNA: TGTGCCAGCAGTTACCCTTACTCACAGGCCCGCTCCTACGAGCAGTACTTC
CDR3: CASSYPYSQARSYEQYF

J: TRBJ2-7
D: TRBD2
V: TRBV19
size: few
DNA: TGTGCCAGTAGTATGACCCTTTGGACTAGCGGAGGCTCCTACGAGCAGTACTTC
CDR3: CASSMTLWTSGGSYEQYF

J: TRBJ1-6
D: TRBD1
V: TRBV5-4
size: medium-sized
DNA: TGTGCCAGCAGCTCCCACAAGACAGGGGATAATTCACCCCTCCACTTT
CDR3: CASSSHKTGDNSPLHF

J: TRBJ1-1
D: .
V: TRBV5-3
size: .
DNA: TGTGCCAGAATTTTTAACCCCGCTAGTGGCACTGAAGCTTTCTTT
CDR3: CARIFNPASGTEAFF

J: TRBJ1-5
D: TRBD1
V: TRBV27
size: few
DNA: TGTGCCAGCAGTTTGGGACAGGGCCTTCTCCAAGGGCATTTT
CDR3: CASSLGQGLLQGHF

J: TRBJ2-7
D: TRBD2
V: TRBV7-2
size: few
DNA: TGTGCCAGCCTTCCGGGACTAGCCTACGAGCAGTACTTC
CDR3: CASLPGLAYEQYF

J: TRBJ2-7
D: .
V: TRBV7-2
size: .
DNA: TGTGCCAGCAGCTTATGGAGATACTCCTACGAGCAGTACTTC
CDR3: CASSLWRYSYEQYF

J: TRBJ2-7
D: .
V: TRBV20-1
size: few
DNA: TGCAGTGCCCTAGCCACGCAGGGCTTCTCCTACGAGCAGTACTTC
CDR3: CSALATQGFSYEQYF

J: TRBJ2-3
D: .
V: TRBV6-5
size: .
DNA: TGTGCCAGCAGTAATCTCTTCAGAGACCCCACAGATACGCAGTATTTT
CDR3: CASSNLFRDPTDTQYF

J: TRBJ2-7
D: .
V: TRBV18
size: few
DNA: TGTGCCAGCTCACCTTGGGGGGCGCCCTACGAGCAGTACTTC
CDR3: CASSPWGAPYEQYF

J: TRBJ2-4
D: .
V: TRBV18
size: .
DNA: TGTGCCAGCTCACCAGACATTCAGTACTTC
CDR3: CASSPDIQYF

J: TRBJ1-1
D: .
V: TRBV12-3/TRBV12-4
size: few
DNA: TGTGCCAGCAGTCCACACAGTAGGGGAGCTTTCTTT
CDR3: CASSPHSRGAFF

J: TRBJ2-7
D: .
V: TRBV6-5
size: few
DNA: TGTGCCAGCAGTTACTCGCGGGCTACCTACGAGCAGTACTTC
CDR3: CASSYSRATYEQYF

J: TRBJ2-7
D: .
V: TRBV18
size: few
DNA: TGTGCCAGCTCACTCCTCTCCTACGAGCAGTACTTC
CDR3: CASSLLSYEQYF

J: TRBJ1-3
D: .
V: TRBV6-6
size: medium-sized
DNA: TGTGCCAGCAGTTACTACGGGGCTTCTGGAAACACCATATATTTT
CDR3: CASSYYGASGNTIYF

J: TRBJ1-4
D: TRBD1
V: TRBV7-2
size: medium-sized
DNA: TGTGCCAGCAGCTTACAGGGGGGGAAACTGTTTTTT
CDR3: CASSLQGGKLFF

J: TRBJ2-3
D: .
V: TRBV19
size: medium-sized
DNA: TGTGCCAGTAGTTTCGTCAGGGGAGATACGCAGTATTTT
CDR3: CASSFVRGDTQYF

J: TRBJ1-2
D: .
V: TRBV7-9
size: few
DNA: TGTGCCAGCAGCACCCGGGGGGGTTATGGCTACACCTTC
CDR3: CASSTRGGYGYTF

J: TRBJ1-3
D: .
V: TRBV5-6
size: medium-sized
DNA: TGTGCCAGCAGCTTGTCGGGGAACACCATATATTTT
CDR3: CASSLSGNTIYF

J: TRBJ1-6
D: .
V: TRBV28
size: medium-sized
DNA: TGTGCCAGCAGTTTATGGAGGGACAATTCACCCCTCCACTTT
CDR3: CASSLWRDNSPLHF

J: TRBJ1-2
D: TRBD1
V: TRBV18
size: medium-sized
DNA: TGTGCCAGCTCACCCGGACAGGGGTCAAACTATGGCTACACCTTC
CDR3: CASSPGQGSNYGYTF

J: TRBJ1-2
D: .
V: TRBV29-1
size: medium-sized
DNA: TGCAGCGTCTTGGGGTTATTGAGCATTGGCTATGGCTACACCTTC
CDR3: CSVLGLLSIGYGYTF

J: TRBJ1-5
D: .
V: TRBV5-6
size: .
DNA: TGTGCCAGCAGCTTGGCCACGGAGGGGGGCCAGCCCCAGCATTTT
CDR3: CASSLATEGGQPQHF

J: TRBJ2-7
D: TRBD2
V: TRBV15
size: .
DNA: TGTGCCACCAGCCTAGGTTACAGCGGGATAGGCAAGCAGTACTTC
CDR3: CATSLGYSGIGKQYF

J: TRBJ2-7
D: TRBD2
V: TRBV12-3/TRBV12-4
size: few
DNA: TGTGCCAGCACTCAATCGGGACTAGCGGGGTACGAGCAGTACTTC
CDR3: CASTQSGLAGYEQYF

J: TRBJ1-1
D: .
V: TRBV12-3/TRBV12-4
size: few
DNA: TGTGCCAGCAGTCTAGACAGATACACTGAAGCTTTCTTT
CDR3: CASSLDRYTEAFF

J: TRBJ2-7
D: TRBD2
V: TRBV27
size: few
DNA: TGTGCCAGCAGTTTACTAGCGGGGGGGCCGAGGTACGAGCAGTACTTC
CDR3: CASSLLAGGPRYEQYF

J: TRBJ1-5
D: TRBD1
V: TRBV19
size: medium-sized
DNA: TGTGCCAGTAGGACCAGAGACAGGGAGGCTCAGCCCCAGCATTTT
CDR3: CASRTRDREAQPQHF

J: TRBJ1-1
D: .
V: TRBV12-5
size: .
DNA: TGTGCTAGTGGTTTGGTAGGGTGGGGTGAAGCTTTCTTT
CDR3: CASGLVGWGEAFF

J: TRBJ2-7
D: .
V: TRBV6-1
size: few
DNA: TGTGCCAGCAGTGAGAACCAGGCCGAGCAGTACTTC
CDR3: CASSENQAEQYF

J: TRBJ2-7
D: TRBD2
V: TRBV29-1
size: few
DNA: TGCAGCGTTTCTAGGACTAGCGGGGGTTACGAGCAGTACTTC
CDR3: CSVSRTSGGYEQYF

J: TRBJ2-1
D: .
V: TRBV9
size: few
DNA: TGTGCCAGCAGCCCGTCCGGGCGGGGGCTGTACAATGAGCAGTTCTTC
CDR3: CASSPSGRGLYNEQFF

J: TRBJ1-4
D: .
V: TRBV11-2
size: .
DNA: TGTGCCAGCAGCTTATATCCCCGGTCGGCGCATGAAAAACTGTTTTTT
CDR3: CASSLYPRSAHEKLFF

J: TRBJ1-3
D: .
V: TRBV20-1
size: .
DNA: TGCAGTGCTAGACCCGGGACAAACTCTGGAAACACCATATATTTT
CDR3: CSARPGTNSGNTIYF

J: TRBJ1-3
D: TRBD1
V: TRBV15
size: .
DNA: TGTGCCACCAGCAGGGATCGGGACAGCTACTCTGGAAACACCATATATTTT
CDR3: CATSRDRDSYSGNTIYF

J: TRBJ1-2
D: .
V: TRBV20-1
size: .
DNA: TGCAGTGCTAGTGTTGAGGGAGTCTATGGCTACACCTTC
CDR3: CSASVEGVYGYTF

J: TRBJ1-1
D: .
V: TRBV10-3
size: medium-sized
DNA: TGTGCCATCAGTGTCTCAGGGTGGAACACTGAAGCTTTCTTT
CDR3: CAISVSGWNTEAFF

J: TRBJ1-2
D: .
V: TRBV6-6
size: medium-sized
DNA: TGTGCCAGCAGTTACTTGGGGGGCCACGGCTACACCTTC
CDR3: CASSYLGGHGYTF

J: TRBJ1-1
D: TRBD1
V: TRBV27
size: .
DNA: TGTGCCAGCAGCCAAACAGGGGGCCCCGCTTTCTTT
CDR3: CASSQTGGPAFF

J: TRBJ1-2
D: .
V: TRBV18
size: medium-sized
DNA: TGTGCCAGCTCAACGTCGGGAAGGAAGGACTATGGCTACACCTTC
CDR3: CASSTSGRKDYGYTF

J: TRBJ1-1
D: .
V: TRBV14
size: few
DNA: TGTGCCAGCAGCCAAAATCACAGGAACACTGAAGCTTTCTTT
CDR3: CASSQNHRNTEAFF

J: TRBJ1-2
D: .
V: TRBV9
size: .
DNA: TGTGCCAGCAGCGCTACAGGATATGGCTACACCTTC
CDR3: CASSATGYGYTF